This T cell receptor beta chain was found in a study of blood T cell repertoires in COVID-19. Overall study: T cells, B-cell-depleted T cells, or PBMCs supplied cDNA or gDNA.

Under the authors' procedure: Cell counts per sample came from amplifying reference gene primers. Assay: immunoSEQ multiplex PCR; the TCRdb copy retains only in-frame clones and omits some. V and J calls and clone size follow that table, whereas D and trimming were derived from the DNA. The sample has about 230,000 clones, over 75% seen once. This CDR3 contains 14 residues. Between the trimmed V and J ends, which lost 0 bases and 7 bases, there was a span of 11 bases. Germline values: CDR1 SGHRS, CDR2 YFSETQ. This TCR derives from a man aged 45 to 65 with COVID-19, enrolled during active disease. Sequenced sample: peripheral blood. The rearrangement links TRBV5-1 to TRBJ2-1; D unclear. DNA for the CDR3: TGCGCCAGCAGCTTGGACGCGGCCATTAATGAGCAGTTCTTC. Its protein is CASSLDAAINEQFF.